The 6 T cell receptor beta chains below come from one sample, sequenced in a study of CD8 T cells in Susac syndrome. RNA, at roughly 0.5 to 1 ug, was reverse transcribed with random hexamers. A single record per CDR3 protein comes from TCRdb applying MiXCR to the immunoSEQ multiplex PCR reads. The table records approximately 200,000 distinct CDR3 sequences, 85% to 95% of them present only once. The sequenced sample consisted of CD4+ T cells from PBMCs. The origin of the receptors is a human donor with multiple sclerosis.

The rearrangement joins TRBV30 to TRBJ1-2; D is ambiguous. The germline V gene encodes CDR1 GTSNPN and CDR2 SVGIG (reference sequence). Trimming left V 4 bases short and J 5 bases short, with 8 bases between. There are 11 residues in the CDR3. This CDR3 reads CAWTQLYGYTF. CDR3 DNA: TGTGCCTGGACACAACTATATGGCTACACCTTC.

This clonotype was seen a single time. This chain joins TRBV30 and TRBJ2-7; a possible D gene is TRBD1 (6 bases). The germline V and J ends were trimmed by 1 base and 3 bases, with 10 bases remaining between them. This CDR3 spans 13 amino acids. From germline, CDR1 is GTSNPN and CDR2 SVGIG (reference sequence). The CDR3 loop is CAWSAGQNYEQYV. CDR3 coding DNA: TGTGCCTGGAGTGCCGGACAGAACTACGAGCAGTACGTC.

This chain uses TRBV20-1 with TRBJ1-2, with D possibly matching TRBD1 (6 bases). CDR1 and CDR2 from the germline V gene are DFQATT and SNEGSKA (reference sequence). This CDR3 has 13 residues. The V end was cut by 6 bases, the J end by 2 bases, with 13 bases between. CDR3 protein: CSAQHRENYGYTF. In nucleotides, the CDR3 is TGCAGTGCGCAACACAGGGAAAACTATGGCTACACCTTC.

This clonotype was observed a single time. The V call is TRBV20-1, the J call TRBJ2-2; D is uncertain. Germline V gene lookup returns CDR1 DFQATT and CDR2 SNEGSKA (reference sequence). Trimming left V 1 base short and J 2 bases short, with 2 bases between. This CDR3 region has 12 residues. The DNA for the CDR3 is TGCAGTGCTAGAGCCAACACCGGGGAGCTGTTTTTT. This codes for CSARANTGELFF.

This clonotype appeared a single time. This chain links TRBV30 with TRBJ2-3; D is undetermined. From germline, CDR1 is GTSNPN and CDR2 SVGIG (reference sequence). The CDR3 has 13 residues. V shed 3 bases and J shed 1 base, with 8 bases lying between them. CDR3 region: CAWSIIGTDTQYF. The CDR3 DNA follows: TGTGCCTGGAGCATTATCGGCACAGATACGCAGTATTTT.

J is TRBJ2-1 and V is TRBV10-3, with 11 bases that match TRBD2. After removal of 3 bases from V and 4 bases from J, the junction contained 2 bases not matched to a gene. CDR3 size: 15 residues. In germline, CDR1 is ENHRY, CDR2 SYGVKD. The CDR3: CAISDGTSGYNEQFF. DNA for the CDR3: TGTGCCATCAGTGACGGGACTAGCGGTTACAATGAGCAGTTCTTC.